This T cell receptor (beta chain) appears in the sequencing data of a study of T cell responses to AZD1222 COVID-19 vaccine. Worth noting for this clone: What it recognizes is unknown.

Study observations and caveats: Spike-specific TCRs gained breadth and depth after people received two AZD1222 doses. White British people made up most donors, females outnumbered males, and clonal diversity was possibly underestimated.

Sequencing was performed with immunoSEQ multiplex PCR; in TCRdb, only in-frame clones are kept and a portion is missing. The sample lists around 100,000 clones; around 90% were seen once. This TCR came from an adult in good health. The sample in question was peripheral blood, obtained on day 0 of AZD1222 vaccination.

The CDR3 bases are TGTGCCAGCTCACCTAGGGACAGGCCAGCCTACGAGCAGTACTTC. As protein: CASSPRDRPAYEQYF. V usage is TRBV18 and J usage is TRBJ2-7, with 8 positions matching TRBD1. The germline CDR1 and CDR2 sequences are KGHSH and LQKENI. The CDR3 runs to 15 residues. V shed 3 bases, J shed 2 bases, and the junction held 6 bases outside the gene matches.